This T cell receptor beta chain emerged from a study of regulatory T cells in long-lasting Graves disease. This clonotype was recorded many times. With iRepertoire HTBI primers and Arm-PCR of CDR3 regions, TCR beta libraries were built. TCRdb fed the multiplex PCR reads into MiXCR, producing one record per CDR3 protein. The sample has around 500,000 distinct CDR3 sequences, about 16% seen once. Time point given: newly diagnosed GD, antithyroid drugs for less than 3 months. PBMC-extracted RNA yielded the TCR library. This sample was also put to use in a study of T cells in Graves' hyperthyroidism and ophthalmopathy.

The origin of this receptor is a woman in her forties or fifties with Graves disease. Sequenced material: peripheral blood mononuclear cells (PBMCs), taken at new diagnosis, from a patient treated with antithyroid drugs.

CDR3 in amino acids: CASSQGGLRVYEQYF. The CDR3 bases are TGTGCCAGCAGCCAAGGAGGACTAAGGGTCTACGAGCAGTACTTC. V and J are TRBV3-1 and TRBJ2-7; the D gene is possibly TRBD2 (6 bases). The germline gives CDR1 LGHDT, CDR2 YNNKEL (reference sequence). The CDR3 sequence is 15 residues long. Trimming left V 1 base short and J 3 bases short, with 13 bases between.